Presented here are 11 T cell receptor beta chains from one specimen sequenced in a study of regulatory T cells in long-lasting Graves disease. Regarding time point: persistent/refractory GD, antithyroid drugs over 5 years with positive TRAb. Extracted RNA from PBMCs served as the source of the TCR library. Building of the TCR beta libraries involved iRepertoire HTBI primers and Arm-PCR of CDR3 regions. TCRdb passed the multiplex PCR reads through MiXCR, listing each CDR3 protein once. The sample shows 700,000 or so distinct CDR3 sequences, around 30% of them seen only once. Material: peripheral blood mononuclear cells (PBMCs), obtained when the disease was refractory, from a patient treated with antithyroid drugs. The receptors shown here come from a female donor with Graves disease.

The gene calls are TRBV20-1 and TRBJ2-7; D not resolved. The CDR3 consists of 13 residues. The germline V gene encodes CDR1 DFQATT and CDR2 SNEGSKA (reference sequence). With 2 bases removed from V and 3 bases from J, the gap between germline ends came to 11 bases. The CDR3 protein is CSARPREFYEQYF. Written as DNA, the CDR3 is TGCAGTGCTAGACCCAGAGAGTTCTACGAGCAGTACTTC.

J is TRBJ1-5 and V is TRBV29-1; D may be TRBD1 (5 bases). This CDR3 is built from 13 residues. V lost 6 bases to trimming and J lost 0 bases, with 9 bases between them. Germline-derived CDR1 and CDR2 are SQVTM and ANQGSEA. The CDR3 DNA sequence: TGCAGCGTGACAGAGGATAGCAATCAGCCCCAGCATTTT. Its translation is CSVTEDSNQPQHF.

This clonotype has more than one count but fewer than ten. The V call is TRBV15, the J call TRBJ1-2, with TRBD1 identical over 7 bases. From germline, CDR1 is LNHNV and CDR2 YYDKDF (reference sequence). The length of the CDR3 is 22 residues. Trimming at V came to 1 base and at J to 8 bases, leaving 31 bases not matched to a gene. CDR3 bases: TGTGCCACCAGCAGAGGCTGGATAGGTGGACTAGGGCCCTCTCACAGGGGACGGGGCTACACCTTC. It encodes CATSRGWIGGLGPSHRGRGYTF.

This clonotype was picked up many times. The chain recombines TRBV6-5 with TRBJ1-1; 7 bases agree with TRBD1. This CDR3 has 15 residues. Germline V lookup: CDR1 MNHEY, CDR2 SVGAGI. V lost 0 bases and J lost 4; bases outside the gene matches: 5. In nucleotides, the CDR3 is TGTGCCAGCAGTTACTCGATACAGGGGCTCACTGAAGCTTTCTTT. Translated: CASSYSIQGLTEAFF.

The sample holds a few counts of this clonotype. The CDR3 DNA is TGTGCCAGCAGCCCGTTTGTCTCGAACACTGAAGCTTTCTTT. This translates into CASSPFVSNTEAFF. The J gene is TRBJ1-1, the V gene TRBV5-6, with D unresolved. V shed 4 bases and J shed 1 base, with 11 bases lying between them. Germline V lookup: CDR1 SGHDT, CDR2 YYEEEE. The CDR3 runs 14 residues.

The CDR3, as DNA: TGTGCCAGCAGTGGTGTGGGGGCAGGGCAGCCCCAGCATTTT. Protein sequence: CASSGVGAGQPQHF. This sequence joins TRBV2 and TRBJ1-5; tentative D call: TRBD1 (6 bases). The germline V gene encodes CDR1 SNHLY and CDR2 FYNNEI. Trimming removed 4 bases at V and 7 bases at J, with 14 bases between. The CDR3 length is 14 residues.

V gene TRBV6-5 combines with J gene TRBJ1-2, with 10 bases lining up with TRBD1. With 0 bases clipped from V and 6 bases from J, the junction kept 1 base outside the gene matches. The germline gives CDR1 MNHEY, CDR2 SVGAGI. The CDR3 covers 14 residues. CDR3 DNA sequence: TGTGCCAGCAGTTACTCTGACAGGGGGCATGGCTACACCTTC. It is translated as CASSYSDRGHGYTF.

This clonotype was found many times. This rearrangement joins TRBV2 to TRBJ2-7, with D maybe TRBD1 (5 bases). From germline, CDR1 is SNHLY and CDR2 FYNNEI. Trimming removed 2 bases at V and 2 bases at J, with 13 bases between. There are 15 residues in the CDR3. The CDR3 DNA follows: TGTGCCAGCAGTGAACAAGGGGCGCCTACCTACGAGCAGTACTTC. Its protein is CASSEQGAPTYEQYF.

This clonotype has more than one count but fewer than ten. The chain uses TRBV28 and TRBJ1-5; TRBD1 aligns across 7 bases. The trim removed 6 bases at V and 4 bases at J, leaving 15 bases unmatched. The CDR3 contains 17 residues. CDR1 is MDHEN and CDR2 is SYDVKM in the germline V gene. CDR3 DNA: TGTGCCAGCAGCTACGGTCTCCTCGGGACAGCTAATCAGCCCCAGCATTTT. Amino acid sequence: CASSYGLLGTANQPQHF.

This clonotype was seen repeatedly, ten times or more. The J gene is TRBJ2-5, the V gene TRBV20-1, with D hard to call. The CDR3 extends over 16 amino acids. Germline V gives CDR1 DFQATT, CDR2 SNEGSKA (reference sequence). V lost 3 bases and J lost 2, with 19 bases in between. This CDR3 reads CSASVHGMPQQETQYF. CDR3 in DNA: TGCAGTGCTAGTGTCCATGGGATGCCCCAACAAGAGACCCAGTACTTC.

As DNA, the CDR3 is TGTGCCAGCAGCCCCGACAGAGGGGGTGAAAAACTGTTTTTT. Amino acids: CASSPDRGGEKLFF. V usage is TRBV7-9 and J usage is TRBJ1-4; D perhaps matches TRBD1 (6 bases). The CDR3 covers 14 residues. Germline lookup yields CDR1 SEHNR and CDR2 FQNEAQ (reference sequence). Trimming stripped 5 bases from V and 7 bases from J, with 14 bases between.